What follows describes a single T cell receptor beta chain. Germline is not matched at one junction end, which may reflect a read error. The sample comes from a study of OX40 agonist ivuxolimab in advanced cancers. Looking at the study overall: Patients were infused with ivuxolimab every 2 weeks at 0.01 to 10 mg/kg.

The assay was immunoSEQ multiplex PCR, and TCRdb's table has in-frame clones only and misses some. Altogether some 57,000 clones are present, 92% being singletons, with the ten largest covering around 20%. The CDR3 extends over 18 amino acids. Germline V CDR1 and CDR2: GTSNPN, SVGIG (reference sequence). It was autoimmune disease history or systemic immunosuppression that excluded patients. The TCR was taken from an adult with an advanced solid tumor such as melanoma, head and neck, liver or kidney cancer. The sequenced sample was CD4+ or CD8+ T cells sorted from blood, obtained in a trial of the OX40 agonist ivuxolimab. The chain joins TRBV30 to TRBJ2-5; 14 nucleotides line up with TRBD2. CDR3 sequence: CAWSVPFRTSGGQETRYF. In DNA form, the CDR3 reads TGTGCCTGGAGTGTACCGTTCCGGACTAGCGGGGGGCAAGAGACCCGGTACTTC.